The present entry profiles one TCR beta chain with its context. The data derive from a study of OX40 agonist ivuxolimab in advanced cancers. Germline CDR1 is SGHRS and CDR2 is YFSETQ. Trimming removed 2 bases from V and 4 bases from J, with 9 bases in between. The CDR3 totals 13 residues. Assay: immunoSEQ multiplex PCR; the TCRdb copy retains only in-frame clones and omits some. The data hold about 53,000 clones, with roughly 90% observed a single time. This specimen was CD4+ or CD8+ T cells sorted from blood, taken in a trial of the OX40 agonist ivuxolimab. The chain is built from TRBV5-1 and TRBJ1-2; D not certain. The receptor comes from an adult with an advanced solid tumor such as melanoma, head and neck, liver or kidney cancer. In DNA, the CDR3 is TGCGCCAGCAGCTTCGGCAACTTCTATGGCTACACCTTC. Residues: CASSFGNFYGYTF.